Presented here are 32 T cell receptor beta chains from one specimen sequenced in a study of shared T cell receptors in the human thymus. TCRdb keeps only in-frame clones here, not all; method: immunoSEQ multiplex PCR. The table records 720,000 or so clones, roughly 88% of them present only once. The data were also submitted as part of a second study, on human thymus T cells.

The sequenced material came from thymocytes. These receptors were obtained from a girl younger than two with a congenital heart defect.

The chain has TRBV10-3 and TRBJ2-1, with 7 bases aligning to TRBD2. Germline V gene data show CDR1 as ENHRY and CDR2 as SYGVKD. J lost 5 bases, V lost 10 bases, and 14 bases had no gene match. This CDR3 is 15 amino acids long. The CDR3 loop reads CATQGGTLRHNEQFF. The DNA of the CDR3 is TGTGCCACCCAGGGAGGGACCTTACGACACAATGAGCAGTTCTTC.

In this sample, this clone turned up a few times. The V and J genes are TRBV5-1 and TRBJ1-4, with 8 bases aligning to TRBD1. Germline CDR1 is SGHRS and CDR2 is YFSETQ. The CDR3 spans 15 residues. V lost 0 bases, J lost 2 bases, and 0 bases stayed unmatched. This CDR3 is CASSLGTGTNEKLFF. CDR3 in DNA: TGCGCCAGCAGCTTGGGGACAGGGACTAATGAAAAACTGTTTTTT.

The gene calls are TRBV7-2 and TRBJ1-2; D is uncertain. This CDR3 is 12 amino acids long. V dropped 4 bases and J dropped 0 bases, with 3 bases sitting between them. The germline gives CDR1 SGHTA, CDR2 FQGNSA. This chain's CDR3 is CASSSTNYGYTF. As DNA, the CDR3 is TGTGCCAGCAGCTCAACTAACTATGGCTACACCTTC. The whole variable domain, filled in from reference TRBV7-2 and TRBJ1-2, reads GAGVSQSPSNKVTEKGKDVELRCDPISGHTALYWYRQSLGQGLEFLIYFQGNSAPDKSGLPSDRFSAERTGGSVSTLTIQRTQQEDSAVYLCASSSTNYGYTFGSGTRLTVV.

In regard to this clone: One junction end disagrees with the germline gene, perhaps due to a read error. V is TRBV5-6 and J is TRBJ2-7; D remains unclear. Germline V gene lookup returns CDR1 SGHDT and CDR2 YYEEEE. This CDR3 comprises 14 residues. CDR3 in DNA: TGTGCCAGCAGCTCATCCTACCCATACTACGAGAAGTACTTC. Its translation: CASSSSYPYYEKYF.

In DNA form, the CDR3 reads TGTGCCAGCAGTGATTCCACAGGGGAGGAGGTGGAGACCCAGTACTTC. Translating gives CASSDSTGEEVETQYF. V and J are TRBV6-1 and TRBJ2-5; D is perhaps TRBD1 (7 bases). Trimming cost V 3 bases and J 5 bases, with 19 bases left between them. The CDR3 is made up of 16 amino acids. CDR1 MNHNS and CDR2 SASEGT come from the germline V gene.

The rearrangement uses TRBV2 and TRBJ1-2; unclear D gene. The CDR3 has 12 residues. V gave up 1 base and J gave up 5 bases, with 5 bases separating them. Germline loops: CDR1 SNHLY, CDR2 FYNNEI. The CDR3 DNA reads TGTGCCAGCAGTGAAGGGCAATATGGCTACACCTTC. Amino acid sequence: CASSEGQYGYTF.

The chain has TRBV7-3 and TRBJ2-7; possible D gene TRBD1, 7 bases. CDR3 length equals 17 residues. Germline lookup yields CDR1 SGHTA and CDR2 FQGTGA. V was cut by 1 base and J by 2 bases, with 18 bases left in between. CDR3 in DNA: TGTGCCAGCAGCTTAAGTCATGGGGGGACAGACCCCTACGAGCAGTACTTC. Amino acid sequence: CASSLSHGGTDPYEQYF.

J is TRBJ2-2 and V is TRBV11-2; the D gene is possibly TRBD1 (5 bases). Germline V gives CDR1 SGHAT, CDR2 FQNNGV. The CDR3 totals 17 residues. Trimming removed 0 bases at V and 1 base at J, with 12 bases between. Here the CDR3 DNA reads TGTGCCAGCAGCTTAGATCTCAACAGGAGGAACACCGGGGAGCTGTTTTTT. Amino acid sequence: CASSLDLNRRNTGELFF.

This sequence joins TRBV7-9 and TRBJ1-1; tentative D call: TRBD1 (5 bases). This CDR3 spans 12 amino acids. The V and J ends lost 4 bases and 9 bases respectively, with 12 bases between them. Germline lookup yields CDR1 SEHNR and CDR2 FQNEAQ (reference sequence). The CDR3: CASSWSGGQAFF. The DNA for the CDR3 is TGTGCCAGCAGCTGGTCCGGGGGTCAAGCTTTCTTT.

This clone was observed a few times. The genes are TRBV27 and TRBJ1-1; unclear D gene. Trimming cost V 6 bases and J 1 base, with 15 bases left between them. Per the germline V gene, CDR1 is MNHEY and CDR2 is SMNVEV (reference sequence). This CDR3 has 15 amino acids. CDR3 sequence reads: CASRKLYHPNTEAFF. CDR3 nucleotide sequence: TGTGCCAGCAGGAAACTTTATCATCCGAACACTGAAGCTTTCTTT.

The rearrangement links TRBV13 to TRBJ2-3; 12 positions match TRBD1. The CDR3 sequence is 15 residues long. With 4 bases clipped from V and 6 bases from J, the junction kept 5 bases outside the gene matches. In germline, CDR1 is PRHDT, CDR2 FYEKMQ (reference sequence). As DNA, the CDR3 is TGTGCCAGCAGCTACCGGGACAGGGGGCTGGATACGCAGTATTTT. This gives the protein CASSYRDRGLDTQYF.

The chain joins TRBV14 to TRBJ2-7; D is perhaps TRBD1 (6 bases). The V gene lost 0 bases and the J gene lost 6 bases, with 24 bases spanning the gap. Germline V CDR1 and CDR2: SGHDN, FVKESK. CDR3 length equals 18 residues. CDR3 in DNA: TGTGCCAGCAGCCAAGATGAATCTTGGGTACAGGGAGTTGGCGAGCAGTACTTC. As protein: CASSQDESWVQGVGEQYF.

The CDR3 sequence: CASTIQGDFDGELFF. In DNA form, the CDR3 reads TGTGCCAGCACCATCCAGGGGGATTTCGACGGGGAGCTGTTTTTT. The V and J genes are TRBV2 and TRBJ2-2, with 7 bases identical to TRBD1. The junction had 12 bases not matched to a gene; V was cut back by 7 bases and J by 7 bases. CDR1 and CDR2 (germline): SNHLY, FYNNEI. The CDR3 loop spans 15 amino acids.

In DNA, the CDR3 is TGTGCCAGCAGCTTGTCCGGGATTCAGGTGGCGAACACTGAAGCTTTCTTT. Its translation is CASSLSGIQVANTEAFF. The chain couples TRBV5-4 to TRBJ1-1; D gene ambiguous. V was shortened by 1 base and J by 1 base, with 17 bases between the two germline ends. This CDR3 has 17 residues. The germline V gene encodes CDR1 SGHNT and CDR2 YYREEE (reference sequence).

V gene TRBV15 combines with J gene TRBJ1-1; 7 nucleotides match TRBD1. Per the germline V gene, CDR1 is LNHNV and CDR2 is YYDKDF (reference sequence). The CDR3 loop spans 16 amino acids. Trimming at V came to 1 base and at J to 2 bases, leaving 7 bases not matched to a gene. As DNA, the CDR3 is TGTGCCACCAGCAGAGTCGAGGGGGCGGGAAACACTGAAGCTTTCTTT. Its translation is CATSRVEGAGNTEAFF.

The V call is TRBV4-3, the J call TRBJ2-7; D might be TRBD2 (6 bases). V was pared by 4 bases and J by 2 bases, with 18 bases between. CDR1 LGHNA and CDR2 YSLEER come from the germline V gene. This CDR3 has 16 amino acids. For the CDR3, the DNA is TGCGCCAGCAGCCGACGGGGGAAGGGACGTACCTACGAGCAGTACTTC. The encoded protein is CASSRRGKGRTYEQYF.

The chain has TRBV19 and TRBJ1-5; no firm D call. The CDR3 totals 13 residues. Between the trimmed V and J ends, which lost 0 bases and 5 bases, there was a span of 5 bases. The germline V gene encodes CDR1 LNHDA and CDR2 SQIVND (reference sequence). The CDR3 region is CASSIDFYQPQHF. The DNA for the CDR3 is TGTGCCAGTAGTATAGACTTTTATCAGCCCCAGCATTTT.

This rearrangement joins TRBV18 to TRBJ2-3, with D perhaps matching TRBD2 (5 bases). Germline V gives CDR1 KGHSH, CDR2 LQKENI. Trimming stripped 1 base from V and 2 bases from J, with 16 bases between. This CDR3 contains 17 residues. CDR3 coding DNA: TGTGCCAGCTCACCACTTTTAGAGGGCAGTTCCACAGATACGCAGTATTTT. This translates into CASSPLLEGSSTDTQYF.

The V and J genes are TRBV5-8 and TRBJ1-2; D gene unclear. The CDR3 covers 10 residues. The germline gives CDR1 SGHTS, CDR2 YDEGEE. Trimming removed 8 bases from V and 8 bases from J, with 10 bases in between. For the CDR3, the DNA is TGTGCCAGTTCACCGGGGGGCTACACCTTC. Its translation is CASSPGGYTF.

The chain recombines TRBV6-9 with TRBJ1-5; D gene ambiguous. V lost 10 bases to trimming and J lost 2 bases, with 12 bases between them. The CDR3 runs to 13 residues. CDR1 and CDR2 (germline): MNHGY, SVAAGI. This CDR3 reads CATETGGNQPQHF. The CDR3 nucleotides are TGTGCCACGGAAACCGGGGGCAATCAGCCCCAGCATTTT.

The gene calls are TRBV19 and TRBJ1-5, with 7 bases that match TRBD1. CDR3 length: 15 residues. Germline loops: CDR1 LNHDA, CDR2 SQIVND (reference sequence). J lost 9 bases, V lost 10 bases, and 18 bases had no gene match. This chain's CDR3 is CATGDRALFFAPQHF. DNA for the CDR3: TGTGCCACGGGTGACAGGGCGCTATTCTTCGCGCCCCAGCATTTT.

This clone was seen a handful of times. This rearrangement joins TRBV27 to TRBJ1-1; 8 bases are shared with TRBD1. Germline CDR1 MNHEY, CDR2 SMNVEV (reference sequence). The J segment lost 0 bases and the V segment lost 5 bases, leaving 8 bases of the junction unmatched. The CDR3 is 16 amino acids. CDR3 sequence (DNA): TGTGCCAGCAGTCCACGAGGACAGGGTTTGAACACTGAAGCTTTCTTT. Its translation: CASSPRGQGLNTEAFF.

The V call is TRBV5-1, the J call TRBJ1-4; TRBD1 aligns across 10 bases. CDR3 length: 15 residues. Germline lookup yields CDR1 SGHRS and CDR2 YFSETQ. J was trimmed by 4 bases and V by 4 bases; bases with no gene match: 4. The CDR3 bases are TGCGCCAGCAGCCCGGGGACAGGGGATAATGAAAAACTGTTTTTT. Translating it yields CASSPGTGDNEKLFF.

This clone was detected a few times. The V call is TRBV5-1, the J call TRBJ1-1; D is perhaps TRBD1 (5 bases). Trimming cost V 0 bases and J 7 bases, with 13 bases left between them. Germline V gene sequence: CDR1 SGHRS, CDR2 YFSETQ. This CDR3 is 14 amino acids long. In DNA, the CDR3 is TGCGCCAGCAGCTTGGAGGGGTGGGCGTTTGAAGCTTTCTTT. This translates into CASSLEGWAFEAFF.

The chain joins TRBV10-2 to TRBJ2-2; 8 nucleotides agree with TRBD2. This CDR3 spans 18 amino acids. Trimming cost V 7 bases and J 6 bases; bases outside gene matches: 19. The germline gives CDR1 WSHSY, CDR2 SAAADI. The CDR3 loop reads CASKRAASAGGRPGELFF. CDR3 nucleotide sequence: TGCGCCAGCAAACGGGCGGCGTCTGCGGGGGGCAGGCCCGGGGAGCTGTTTTTT.

There are a few counts of this clone. The gene calls are TRBV5-5 and TRBJ1-5; no firm D call. Deletions cut 4 bases from V and 4 bases from J, with 15 bases between. The CDR3 length is 15 residues. From germline, CDR1 is SGHKS and CDR2 YYEKEE (reference sequence). This chain's CDR3 is CASSPGRGGNQPQHF. CDR3 sequence (DNA): TGTGCCAGCAGCCCCGGACGGGGAGGGAATCAGCCCCAGCATTTT.

This chain joins TRBV5-1 and TRBJ1-2; 7 positions match TRBD1. Germline-derived CDR1 and CDR2 are SGHRS and YFSETQ. Trimming took 4 bases from V and 3 from J; bases not matched to a gene: 9. This CDR3 is built from 15 residues. For the CDR3, the DNA is TGCGCCAGCAGCCCCCAGGGGGGCGCGGACTATGGCTACACCTTC. Its translation is CASSPQGGADYGYTF. Full variable domain (outside the CDR3, taken from reference TRBV5-1 and TRBJ1-2): KAGVTQTPRYLIKTRGQQVTLSCSPISGHRSVSWYQQTPGQGLQFLFEYFSETQRNKGNFPGRFSGRQFSNSRSEMNVSTLELGDSALYLCASSPQGGADYGYTFGSGTRLTVV.

V gene TRBV6-1 combines with J gene TRBJ1-5; 7 bases map to TRBD1. This CDR3 contains 19 residues. CDR1 and CDR2 from the germline V gene are MNHNS and SASEGT. The V segment lost 2 bases and the J segment 0 bases; nucleotides outside the gene matches: 13. CDR3 in amino acids: CASSEPQPPDRDSNQPQHF. In DNA form, the CDR3 reads TGTGCCAGCAGTGAACCTCAGCCGCCAGACAGGGATAGCAATCAGCCCCAGCATTTT.

This clone came up once. V is TRBV7-9 and J is TRBJ1-2, with D possibly TRBD1 on 6 matching bases. V was cut by 7 bases and J by 1 base, with 22 bases left in between. The germline V gene encodes CDR1 SEHNR and CDR2 FQNEAQ (reference sequence). This CDR3 is 17 amino acids long. CDR3 sequence reads: CASTGIGVGGVNYGYTF. Written as DNA, the CDR3 is TGTGCCAGCACGGGCATTGGAGTAGGGGGTGTTAACTATGGCTACACCTTC.

CDR3 sequence (DNA): TGTGCCAGCAGCCAAAGCAGGATTCTCTCTGGAAACACCATATATTTT. It encodes CASSQSRILSGNTIYF. The V and J genes are TRBV5-6 and TRBJ1-3; D ambiguous. Germline V gene data show CDR1 as SGHDT and CDR2 as YYEEEE. The CDR3 has 16 residues. Trimming pared 4 bases from V and 0 bases from J, leaving 14 bases between.

The rearrangement links TRBV2 to TRBJ1-5; D gene ambiguous. Trimming stripped 3 bases from V and 7 bases from J, with 19 bases between. CDR3 length: 16 amino acids. The V gene's germline CDR1 is SNHLY and CDR2 FYNNEI. The CDR3 region is CASSDAYCPNSQPQHF. CDR3 nucleotides: TGTGCCAGCAGTGACGCCTATTGCCCCAATAGCCAGCCCCAGCATTTT.

The chain has TRBV5-5 and TRBJ2-7, with D possibly being TRBD2 (6 bases). The V end was cut by 2 bases, the J end by 4 bases, with 10 bases between. The V gene's germline CDR1 is SGHKS and CDR2 YYEKEE (reference sequence). CDR3 size: 13 residues. The CDR3 here is CASSFGGWYEQYF. CDR3 coding DNA: TGTGCCAGCAGCTTTGGGGGGTGGTACGAGCAGTACTTC.